The entry below describes one TCR beta chain. Stated treatment: oral pan-JAK inhibitor, 5-10 mg twice daily. Lesional scalp punch biopsies and peripheral blood were collected from alopecia areata patients. The sample originates from a study of CD8+ T cells in alopecia areata. Study background: The authors scored treated patients' severity by affected scalp percentage.

This CDR3 spans 17 amino acids. Trimming took 1 base from V and 7 from J, leaving 21 bases between them. Germline CDR1 is SGHRS and CDR2 is YFSETQ. Reverse transcription of extracted RNA yielded cDNA, which provided the sequencing template. The protocol was immunoSEQ multiplex PCR, while the TCRdb copy is restricted to in-frame clones and leaves out a portion. The sample shows 90,000 to 150,000 clones, roughly 58% of them seen only once. The chain is built from TRBV5-1 and TRBJ2-1; TRBD1 is a possible D gene (5 bases). This sequence originates from a human donor with alopecia areata. This specimen consisted of CD8+ T cells sorted from blood, obtained at week 4, from a patient treated with tofacitinib. In DNA, the CDR3 is TGCGCCAGCAGCTTGTCGGCTTCACGTGGGCCAGGGAATGAGCAGTTCTTC. It specifies CASSLSASRGPGNEQFF.